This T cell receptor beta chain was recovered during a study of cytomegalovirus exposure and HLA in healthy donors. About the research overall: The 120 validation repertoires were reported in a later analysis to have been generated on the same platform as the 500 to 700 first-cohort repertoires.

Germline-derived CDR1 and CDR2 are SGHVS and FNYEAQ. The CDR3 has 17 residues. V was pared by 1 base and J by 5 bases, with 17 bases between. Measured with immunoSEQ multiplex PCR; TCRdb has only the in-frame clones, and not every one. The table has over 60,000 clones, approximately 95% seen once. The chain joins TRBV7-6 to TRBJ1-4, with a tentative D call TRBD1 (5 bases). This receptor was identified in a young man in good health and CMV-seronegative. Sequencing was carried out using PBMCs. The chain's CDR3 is CASSLEVSGLANEKLFF. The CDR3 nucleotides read TGTGCCAGCAGCTTAGAGGTATCGGGACTGGCGAATGAAAAACTGTTTTTT.